This T cell receptor beta chain was profiled in a study of OX40 agonist ivuxolimab in advanced cancers. Assay: immunoSEQ multiplex PCR; the TCRdb copy retains only in-frame clones and omits some. The sample contains 40,000 to 45,000 clones, roughly 77% of which appear only once. CDR1 and CDR2 from the germline V gene are SGHTA and FQGNSA. V shed 4 bases and J shed 1 base, with 12 bases lying between them. This CDR3 spans 15 amino acids. V and J are TRBV7-2 and TRBJ2-3; TRBD1 is a possible D gene (6 bases). Specimen: CD4+ or CD8+ T cells sorted from blood, collected in a trial of the OX40 agonist ivuxolimab. The TCR was taken from an adult with an advanced solid tumor such as melanoma, head and neck, liver or kidney cancer. The DNA of the CDR3 is TGTGCCAGCAGCTCACGGACAGCCCGCACAGATACGCAGTATTTT. Translation gives CASSSRTARTDTQYF.